The rows below give T cell receptor beta chains drawn from one sample of a study of OX40 agonist ivuxolimab in advanced cancers. The method was immunoSEQ multiplex PCR; TCRdb's version includes in-frame clones alone and lacks a portion of them. Of some 80,000 clones listed, 87% are singletons. This specimen was CD4+ or CD8+ T cells sorted from blood, taken in a trial of the OX40 agonist ivuxolimab. All receptors come from an adult with an advanced solid tumor such as melanoma, head and neck, liver or kidney cancer. Both conserved end residues are part of each CDR3. A D gene is named only where the DNA matches it firmly. The listing skips clone size in some rows; elsewhere it reads once, few, many or a size class.

D	V	J	size	DNA	CDR3
-	TRBV2	TRBJ1-2	-	TGTGCCAGCAGTGAAGGGCAACTGTCCTATGGCTACACCTTC	CASSEGQLSYGYTF
TRBD1	TRBV6-1	TRBJ1-5	-	TGTGCCAGCATCACCGACAGGGGGCGCGATCAGCCCCAGCATTTT	CASITDRGRDQPQHF
TRBD1	TRBV19	TRBJ1-2	-	TGTGCCAGTAGTATAGGGACAGGGTTTGGCGGTCGGGGCTACACCTTC	CASSIGTGFGGRGYTF
TRBD2	TRBV5-1	TRBJ2-1	once	TGCGCCAGCAGCCCCGGGGTAGCGGGACAAATCTACAATGAGCAGTTCTTC	CASSPGVAGQIYNEQFF
-	TRBV6-5	TRBJ2-2	-	TGTGCCAGCAGTTACGGCGGGAAAGGTCACACCGGGGAGCTGTTTTTT	CASSYGGKGHTGELFF
-	TRBV19	TRBJ1-5	-	TGTGCCAGTAGTATAGGTGGAGGGAGCAATCAGCCCCAGCATTTT	CASSIGGGSNQPQHF
-	TRBV25-1	TRBJ1-6	-	TGTGCCAGCAGTGGGACCGGGCCTTGGGCCCTCCACTTT	CASSGTGPWALHF
-	TRBV10-3	TRBJ2-7	-	TGTGCCATCAGTACTGTTTCCTACGAGCAGTACTTC	CAISTVSYEQYF
-	TRBV18	TRBJ2-5	-	TGTGCCAGCTCACGGACAGATCGGGAGACCCAGTACTTC	CASSRTDRETQYF
-	TRBV9	TRBJ1-1	-	TGTGCCAGCAGCCCCGAGATGAACACTGAAGCTTTCTTT	CASSPEMNTEAFF
-	TRBV19	TRBJ1-1	few	TGTGCCAGTAGTATAAAGCGGGACACTGAAGCTTTCTTT	CASSIKRDTEAFF
-	TRBV28	TRBJ1-5	-	TGTGCCAGCAGCCCCGTTAATCAGCCCCAGCATTTT	CASSPVNQPQHF
TRBD2	TRBV2	TRBJ2-3	-	TGTGCCAGCAGTGATCTTAGCGGGGGGGCGGCAGATACGCAGTATTTT	CASSDLSGGAADTQYF
-	TRBV7-8	TRBJ2-1	-	TGTGCCAGCAGCCCTGGGGGGGCAAGTGAGCAGTTCTTC	CASSPGGASEQFF
-	TRBV5-8	TRBJ2-5	-	TGTGCCAGCAGCTTGTTCCAAGAGACCCAGTACTTC	CASSLFQETQYF
-	TRBV27	TRBJ2-5	few	TGTGCCAGCAGTTTACTGGAGACCCAGTACTTC	CASSLLETQYF
-	TRBV4-1	TRBJ1-5	-	TGCGCCAGCAGCCACCCCACAGCTAATCAGCCCCAGCATTTT	CASSHPTANQPQHF
TRBD1	TRBV19	TRBJ1-1	-	TGTGCCAGTACCATCAGGGGGCGCATGAACACTGAAGCTTTCTTT	CASTIRGRMNTEAFF
TRBD1	TRBV5-3	TRBJ2-6	-	TGTGCCAGAAGCTTGAATGTGGGACAGGGCCCTGGGGCCAACGTCCTGACTTTC	CARSLNVGQGPGANVLTF
-	TRBV19	TRBJ2-7	-	TGTGCCAGTAGTATAGGGACCGAACGCCCCTACGAGCAGTACTTC	CASSIGTERPYEQYF
-	TRBV6-1	TRBJ1-1	-	TGTGCCAGCATAAAAAATTCGAACACTGAAGCTTTCTTT	CASIKNSNTEAFF
-	TRBV13	TRBJ2-7	once	TGTGCCAGCAGCTTAGGGGCTAGCGTGACCTACGAGCAGTACTTC	CASSLGASVTYEQYF
-	TRBV7-8	TRBJ1-2	few	TGTGCCAGCAGCGACTACAGGGATGGCTACACCTTC	CASSDYRDGYTF
-	TRBV5-6	TRBJ1-1	once	TGTGCCAGCAGCTTGAACAGGATTGAAGCTTTCTTT	CASSLNRIEAFF
-	TRBV6-5	TRBJ1-4	-	TGTGCCAGCAGCTTTGTACAGGGAGAAAAACTGTTTTTT	CASSFVQGEKLFF
-	TRBV21-1	TRBJ2-7	-	TGTGCCAGCAGCAAAGTTTCGCGGGGGGAATCCTACGAGCAGTACTTC	CASSKVSRGESYEQYF
-	TRBV5-1	TRBJ2-1	-	TGCGCCAGCAGCTTGGGATACGGGTTTTACAATGAGCAGTTCTTC	CASSLGYGFYNEQFF
-	TRBV28	TRBJ1-2	-	TGTGCCAGCAGTACGGGGATTGATGGCTACACCTTC	CASSTGIDGYTF
TRBD1	TRBV6-6	TRBJ2-7	once	TGTGCCAGCAGTTTGACAGGGTTTAAGTACGAGCAGTACTTC	CASSLTGFKYEQYF
-	TRBV6-1	TRBJ2-1	-	TGTGCCAGCAGTGAAGGGGGGAAAAAAGATGAGCAGTTCTTC	CASSEGGKKDEQFF
-	TRBV12-5	TRBJ1-2	-	TGTGCTAGTGGTTTGGTACAGGGTCCTGGCTACACCTTC	CASGLVQGPGYTF
TRBD2	TRBV19	TRBJ2-2	-	TGTGCCAGTAGTACCGGGCGGGAGACCGGGGAGCTGTTTTTT	CASSTGRETGELFF
TRBD1	TRBV30	TRBJ1-2	once	TGTGCCTGGAGTACGGGACAGTATGGCTACACCTTC	CAWSTGQYGYTF
-	TRBV19	TRBJ2-7	-	TGTGCCAGTAGTCCCCGGGACTTCTACGAGCAGTACTTC	CASSPRDFYEQYF
-	TRBV6-6	TRBJ2-7	-	TGTGCCAGCCAGGTGGACTGGTCCTACGAGCAGTACTTC	CASQVDWSYEQYF
TRBD1	TRBV6-1	TRBJ2-7	-	TGTGCCAGCAGTGGAGGGACAGGGGGATTCTACGAGCAGTACTTC	CASSGGTGGFYEQYF
-	TRBV7-6	TRBJ2-2	-	TGTGCCAGCAGCTTAGTAGCCAGCTTCACCGGGGAGCTGTTTTTT	CASSLVASFTGELFF
TRBD2	TRBV5-1	TRBJ2-1	-	TGCGCCAGCAGGGGACTAGCGGGGGAGTACAATGAGCAGTTCTTC	CASRGLAGEYNEQFF
-	TRBV7-8	TRBJ1-2	few	TGTGCCAGCAGCTTAACAGGGCGGTATGGCTACACCTTC	CASSLTGRYGYTF
-	TRBV5-1	TRBJ2-3	-	TGCGCCAGCAGCTTGGAGGGCCACATCACAGATACGCAGTATTTT	CASSLEGHITDTQYF
TRBD2	TRBV4-3	TRBJ2-6	-	TGCGCCAGCAGCCAAAGCGGGGGGGCTGGGGCCAACGTCCTGACTTTC	CASSQSGGAGANVLTF